A selection of T cell receptor beta chains follows, all from one sample in a study of CD8 T cells in Susac syndrome. MiXCR was run by TCRdb on the immunoSEQ multiplex PCR reads, yielding one entry per CDR3 protein. Of about 200,000 distinct CDR3 sequences in the sample, 85% to 95% were seen once. The sample comprised CD4+ T cells from PBMCs. All receptors derive from a human donor in good health. CDR3s include the opening cysteine and the closing phenylalanine or tryptophan. A D gene is named only where the DNA matches it firmly. Where a row states a size, it is once, few, many or the class of an expanded clone; other rows omit it.

TRBJ2-1 | NA | TRBD2 | 13 | TRBV5-1 | TGCGCCAGCAGCCTGCCTAGCGGGCATGAGCAGTTCTTC | CASSLPSGHEQFF
TRBJ2-7 | NA | TRBD1 | 15 | TRBV10-3 | TGTGCCATCAGTGACCCGCAGGGACAGGGGGACGAGCAGTACTTC | CAISDPQGQGDEQYF
TRBJ2-5 | NA | TRBD2 | 15 | TRBV28 | TGTGCCAGCCCCCCAACGGGAGGGGAACCAGAGACCCAGTACTTC | CASPPTGGEPETQYF
TRBJ2-6 | NA | NA | 13 | TRBV3-1 | TGTGCCACTTCCATTTCTGGGGCCAACGTCCTGACTTTC | CATSISGANVLTF
TRBJ1-2 | NA | NA | 14 | TRBV3-1 | TGTGCCAGCAGCCAAGAAATCGGTAACTATGGCTACACCTTC | CASSQEIGNYGYTF
TRBJ2-1 | NA | TRBD1 | 15 | TRBV20-1 | TGCAGTGCTAGAGAACCGACAGGGGGCGGCTCCGGGGAGTTCTTC | CSAREPTGGGSGEFF
TRBJ2-5 | NA | TRBD2 | 13 | TRBV3-1 | TGTGCCAGCAGCCAAGACATACCTAGCGGGACCTACTTC | CASSQDIPSGTYF
TRBJ2-5 | NA | NA | 13 | TRBV6-2/TRBV6-3 | TGTGCCAGCACCGAGGTCAACCAAGAGACCCAGTACTTC | CASTEVNQETQYF
TRBJ1-2 | NA | NA | 13 | TRBV29-1 | TGCAGCGTTGTACCGGGTGAACTTTATGGCTACACCTTC | CSVVPGELYGYTF
TRBJ2-1 | once | NA | 13 | TRBV9 | TGTGCCAGCAGCGTGGGGGTTGGGAATGAGCAGTTCTTC | CASSVGVGNEQFF
TRBJ1-4 | NA | NA | 19 | TRBV9 | TGTGCCAGCAGCGTAGATCCCATGCACCTCCAGGTCGGAGGAGAAAAACTGTTTTTT | CASSVDPMHLQVGGEKLFF
TRBJ2-7 | NA | NA | 13 | TRBV3-1 | TGTGCCAGCAGCCAAGATTGGCAACGCGAGCAGTACTTC | CASSQDWQREQYF
TRBJ1-1 | NA | NA | 12 | TRBV15 | TGTGCCACCAGCCGGACGGAGGGGACGGCTTTCTTT | CATSRTEGTAFF
TRBJ2-5 | once | TRBD1 | 13 | TRBV29-1 | TGCAGCGCAGAGGGGGGACAGGGAGGGACCCAGTACTTC | CSAEGGQGGTQYF
TRBJ1-2 | NA | NA | 15 | TRBV4-3 | TGCGCCAGCAGCCAAGACAGTGGGGAGGTCTATGGCTACACCTTC | CASSQDSGEVYGYTF
TRBJ1-2 | NA | NA | 15 | TRBV9 | TGTGCCAGCAGCGCGGACCCACAAGCTAACTATGGCTACACCTTC | CASSADPQANYGYTF
TRBJ1-2 | NA | NA | 12 | TRBV28 | TGTGCCAGCAACGCCGGGACGGATGGCTACACCTTC | CASNAGTDGYTF
TRBJ2-5 | NA | NA | 12 | TRBV20-1 | TGCAGTGCTAGTTGGCTGCAAGAGACCCAGTACTTC | CSASWLQETQYF
TRBJ1-4 | NA | NA | 14 | TRBV7-2 | TGTGCCAGCAGCCCGCTTGTGGGGGGGGAAAAACTGTTTTTT | CASSPLVGGEKLFF
TRBJ2-5 | NA | NA | 14 | TRBV3-1 | TGTGCCAGCAGCCAACCTACTATTCAAGAGACCCAGTACTTC | CASSQPTIQETQYF
TRBJ2-3 | NA | TRBD2 | 15 | TRBV19 | TGTGCCAGTAGTCCTAAAGGGACTAGTTCGGATACGCAGTATTTT | CASSPKGTSSDTQYF
TRBJ2-1 | NA | TRBD2 | 16 | TRBV27 | TGTGCCAGCAGTCGCCCTGGACTAGCGGGGGGGCATGAGCAGTTCTTC | CASSRPGLAGGHEQFF
TRBJ2-1 | NA | NA | 15 | TRBV20-1 | TGCAGTGCCCCGAATAACCGGGGAGGTAACAATGAGCAGTTCTTC | CSAPNNRGGNNEQFF
TRBJ2-3 | NA | NA | 15 | TRBV3-1 | TGTGCCAGCAGCCATACAGGGGAGGGAACAGATACGCAGTATTTT | CASSHTGEGTDTQYF
TRBJ1-2 | NA | NA | 12 | TRBV30 | TGTGCCTGGAGTGGGTCCGGGATCGGCTACACCTTC | CAWSGSGIGYTF
TRBJ2-3 | NA | NA | 14 | TRBV20-1 | TGCAGTGCTGGGGTTAGAGGTAGCACAGATACGCAGTATTTT | CSAGVRGSTDTQYF
TRBJ2-2 | NA | TRBD2 | 15 | TRBV3-1 | TGTGCCAGCAGCCCTCTAGCGGCGGCGTCCGGGGAGCTGTTTTTT | CASSPLAAASGELFF
TRBJ2-4 | NA | NA | 12 | TRBV12-3/TRBV12-4 | TGTGCCAGCAGTTCGGACGTAAACATTCAGTACTTC | CASSSDVNIQYF
TRBJ2-7 | NA | NA | 13 | TRBV13 | TGTGCCAGCTCCGCTAGGGTAAACTACGAGCAGTACTTC | CASSARVNYEQYF
TRBJ1-1 | once | NA | 14 | TRBV5-6 | TGTGCCAGCACCGAGACAAGGCCGAACACTGAAGCTTTCTTT | CASTETRPNTEAFF
TRBJ2-7 | NA | TRBD1 | 14 | TRBV15 | TGTGCCACCAGTTCCGGGACAGGGCCCTACGAGCAGTACTTC | CATSSGTGPYEQYF
TRBJ1-1 | NA | NA | 11 | TRBV29-1 | TGCAGCGTATACAGAGACACTGAAGCTTTCTTT | CSVYRDTEAFF
TRBJ2-4 | NA | NA | 14 | TRBV29-1 | TGCAGCGTTCTCGGTGCCCCCTTCAAAAACATTCAGTACTTC | CSVLGAPFKNIQYF
TRBJ2-5 | NA | NA | 13 | TRBV20-1 | TGCAGTGCTAGAGCTGAGGTCAGGGAGACCCAGTACTTC | CSARAEVRETQYF
TRBJ2-7 | NA | NA | 15 | TRBV7-2 | TGTGCCAGCAGCTTAAGGGCCTCTCTCTCCTACGAGCAGTACTTC | CASSLRASLSYEQYF
TRBJ1-1 | NA | NA | 14 | TRBV12-3/TRBV12-4 | TGTGCCAGCAGTTTAGCGCAGGGGTTCGCTGAAGCTTTCTTT | CASSLAQGFAEAFF
TRBJ2-2 | NA | TRBD2 | 16 | TRBV7-2 | TGTGCCAGCAGCCGGGGACTAGCGGTTAACACCGGGGAGCTGTTTTTT | CASSRGLAVNTGELFF